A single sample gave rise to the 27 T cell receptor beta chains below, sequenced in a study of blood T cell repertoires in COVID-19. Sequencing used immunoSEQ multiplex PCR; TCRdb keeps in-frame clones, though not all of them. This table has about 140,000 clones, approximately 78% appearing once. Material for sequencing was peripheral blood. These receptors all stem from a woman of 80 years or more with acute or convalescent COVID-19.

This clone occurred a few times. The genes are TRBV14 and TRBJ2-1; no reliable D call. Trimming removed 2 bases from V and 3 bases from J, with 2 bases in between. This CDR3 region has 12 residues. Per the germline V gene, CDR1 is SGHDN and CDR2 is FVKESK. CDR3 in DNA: TGTGCCAGCAGCCAATACTACAATGAGCAGTTCTTC. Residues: CASSQYYNEQFF. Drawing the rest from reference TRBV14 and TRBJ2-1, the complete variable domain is EAGVTQFPSHSVIEKGQTVTLRCDPISGHDNLYWYRRVMGKEIKFLLHFVKESKQDESGMPNNRFLAERTGGTYSTLKVQPAELEDSGVYFCASSQYYNEQFFGPGTRLTVL.

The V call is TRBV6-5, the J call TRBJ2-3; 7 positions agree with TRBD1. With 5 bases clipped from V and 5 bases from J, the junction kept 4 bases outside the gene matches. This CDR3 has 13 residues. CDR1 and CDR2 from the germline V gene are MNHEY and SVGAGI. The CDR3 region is CASSIDREDTQYF. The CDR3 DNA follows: TGTGCCAGCAGTATCGACAGGGAAGATACGCAGTATTTT.

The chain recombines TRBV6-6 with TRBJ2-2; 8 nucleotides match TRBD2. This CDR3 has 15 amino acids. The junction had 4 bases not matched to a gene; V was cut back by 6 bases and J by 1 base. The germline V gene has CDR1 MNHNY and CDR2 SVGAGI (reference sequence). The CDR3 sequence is CASRVAGMNTGELFF. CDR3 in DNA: TGTGCCAGCAGAGTAGCGGGGATGAACACCGGGGAGCTGTTTTTT.

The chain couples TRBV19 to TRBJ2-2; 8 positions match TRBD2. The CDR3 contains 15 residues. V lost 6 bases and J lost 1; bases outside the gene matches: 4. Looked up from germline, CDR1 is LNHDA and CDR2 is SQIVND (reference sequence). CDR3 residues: CASSPLAGNTGELFF. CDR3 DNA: TGTGCCAGTAGCCCCCTAGCGGGGAACACCGGGGAGCTGTTTTTT. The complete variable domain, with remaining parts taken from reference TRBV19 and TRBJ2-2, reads DGGITQSPKYLFRKEGQNVTLSCEQNLNHDAMYWYRQDPGQGLRLIYYSQIVNDFQKGDIAEGYSVSREKKESFPLTVTSAQKNPTAFYLCASSPLAGNTGELFFGEGSRLTVL.

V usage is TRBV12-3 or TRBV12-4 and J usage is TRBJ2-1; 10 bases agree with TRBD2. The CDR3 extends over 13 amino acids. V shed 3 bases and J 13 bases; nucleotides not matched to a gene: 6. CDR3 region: CASSFRTSGFQFF. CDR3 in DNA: TGTGCCAGCAGTTTTAGGACTAGCGGTTTTCAGTTCTTC.

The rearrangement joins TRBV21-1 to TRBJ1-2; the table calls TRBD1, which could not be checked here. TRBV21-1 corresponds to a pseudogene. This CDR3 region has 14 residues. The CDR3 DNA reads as TGTGCCAGCAGCAACCGTCCAGGGATCTATGGCTACACCTTC. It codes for CASSNRPGIYGYTF.

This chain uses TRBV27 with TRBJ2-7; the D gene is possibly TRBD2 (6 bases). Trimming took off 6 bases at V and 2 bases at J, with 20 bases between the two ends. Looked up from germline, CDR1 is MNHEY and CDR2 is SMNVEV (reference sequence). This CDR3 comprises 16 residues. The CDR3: CASRPTSYAGTYEQYF. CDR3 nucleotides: TGTGCCAGCAGACCCACCTCCTACGCGGGGACCTACGAGCAGTACTTC.

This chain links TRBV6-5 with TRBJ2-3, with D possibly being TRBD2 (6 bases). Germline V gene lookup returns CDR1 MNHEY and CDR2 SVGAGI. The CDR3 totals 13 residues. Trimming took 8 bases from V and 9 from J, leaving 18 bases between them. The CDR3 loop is CASRRAGSETQYF. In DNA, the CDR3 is TGTGCCAGCCGAAGGGCGGGGTCGGAAACGCAGTATTTT.

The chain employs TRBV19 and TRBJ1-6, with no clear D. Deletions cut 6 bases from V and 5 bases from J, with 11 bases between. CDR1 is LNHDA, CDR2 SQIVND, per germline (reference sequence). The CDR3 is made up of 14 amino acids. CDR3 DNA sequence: TGTGCCAGTAGCTTACAGATAAATAATTCACCCCTCCACTTT. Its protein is CASSLQINNSPLHF. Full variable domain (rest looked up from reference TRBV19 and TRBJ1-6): DGGITQSPKYLFRKEGQNVTLSCEQNLNHDAMYWYRQDPGQGLRLIYYSQIVNDFQKGDIAEGYSVSREKKESFPLTVTSAQKNPTAFYLCASSLQINNSPLHFGNGTRLTVT.

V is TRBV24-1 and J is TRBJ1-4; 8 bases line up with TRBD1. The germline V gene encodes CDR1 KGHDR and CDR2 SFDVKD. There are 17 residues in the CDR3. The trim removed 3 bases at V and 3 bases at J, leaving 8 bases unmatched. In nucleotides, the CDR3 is TGTGCCACCAGTGATCCTCCGACAGGGGCAGCTAATGAAAAACTGTTTTTT. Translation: CATSDPPTGAANEKLFF.

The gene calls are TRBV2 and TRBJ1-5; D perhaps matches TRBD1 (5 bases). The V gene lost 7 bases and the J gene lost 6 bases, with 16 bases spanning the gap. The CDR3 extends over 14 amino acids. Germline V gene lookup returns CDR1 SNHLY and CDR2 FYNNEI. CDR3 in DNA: TGTGCCAGCACCCCTTTTAAAGGGGTTCAGCCCCAGCATTTT. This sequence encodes CASTPFKGVQPQHF.

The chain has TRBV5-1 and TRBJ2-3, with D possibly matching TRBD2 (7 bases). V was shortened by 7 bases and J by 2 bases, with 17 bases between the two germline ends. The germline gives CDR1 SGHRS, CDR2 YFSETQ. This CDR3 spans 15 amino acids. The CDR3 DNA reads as TGCGCCAGCTCACCCCGGGGGGCAGCCACAGATACGCAGTATTTT. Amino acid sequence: CASSPRGAATDTQYF.

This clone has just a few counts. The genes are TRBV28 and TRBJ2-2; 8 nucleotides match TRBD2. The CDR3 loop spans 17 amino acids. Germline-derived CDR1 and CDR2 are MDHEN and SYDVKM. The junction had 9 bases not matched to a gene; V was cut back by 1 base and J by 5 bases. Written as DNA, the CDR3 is TGTGCCAGCAGTTTATTGGGGACTAGAGAAAGAACCGGGGAGCTGTTTTTT. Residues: CASSLLGTRERTGELFF.

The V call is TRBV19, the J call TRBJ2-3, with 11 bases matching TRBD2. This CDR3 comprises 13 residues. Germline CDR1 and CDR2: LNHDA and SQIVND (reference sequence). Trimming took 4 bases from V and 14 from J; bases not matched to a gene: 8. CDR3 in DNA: TGTGCCAGTAGTACCGGGACTAGCGGCGGACGGTATTTT. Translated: CASSTGTSGGRYF.

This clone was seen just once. The CDR3 protein is CASTSTSGSYEQYF. CDR3 nucleotides: TGTGCCAGCACTTCGACTAGCGGGAGTTACGAGCAGTACTTC. The V call is TRBV11-2, the J call TRBJ2-7, with 12 bases identical to TRBD2. The V segment lost 7 bases and the J segment 4 bases; nucleotides outside the gene matches: 5. The CDR3 sequence is 14 residues long. From germline, CDR1 is SGHAT and CDR2 FQNNGV.

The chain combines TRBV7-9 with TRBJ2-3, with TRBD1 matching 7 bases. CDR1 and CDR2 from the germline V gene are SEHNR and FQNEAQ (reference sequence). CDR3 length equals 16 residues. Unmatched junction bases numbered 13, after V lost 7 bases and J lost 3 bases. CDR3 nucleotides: TGTGCCAGCATCTCCTCGTTGCTGACAGGGACAGATACGCAGTATTTT. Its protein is CASISSLLTGTDTQYF.

DNA of the CDR3: TGCGCCAGCAGCTTCGGGACTAGCGGACAAGAGACCCAGTACTTC. Protein: CASSFGTSGQETQYF. The chain is built from TRBV5-1 and TRBJ2-5; 11 bases map to TRBD2. This CDR3 is built from 15 residues. Germline-derived CDR1 and CDR2 are SGHRS and YFSETQ. V trimming: 2 bases; J trimming: 2 bases; junction bases outside the gene matches: 2.

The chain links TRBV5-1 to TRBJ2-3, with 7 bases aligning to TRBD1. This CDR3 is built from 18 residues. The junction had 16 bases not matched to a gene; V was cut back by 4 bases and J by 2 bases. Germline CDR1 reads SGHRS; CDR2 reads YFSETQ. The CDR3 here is CASSLQVQGLANTDTQYF. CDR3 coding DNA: TGCGCCAGCAGCCTTCAAGTACAGGGGCTCGCTAACACAGATACGCAGTATTTT.

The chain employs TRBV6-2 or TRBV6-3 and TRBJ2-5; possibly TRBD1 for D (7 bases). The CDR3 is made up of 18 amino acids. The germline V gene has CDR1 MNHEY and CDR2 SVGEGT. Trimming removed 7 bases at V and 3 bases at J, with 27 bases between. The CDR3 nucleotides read TGTGCCAGCACCCCCTTTGAGACAGGGAGCCAGCGGGAAGAGACCCAGTACTTC. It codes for CASTPFETGSQREETQYF.

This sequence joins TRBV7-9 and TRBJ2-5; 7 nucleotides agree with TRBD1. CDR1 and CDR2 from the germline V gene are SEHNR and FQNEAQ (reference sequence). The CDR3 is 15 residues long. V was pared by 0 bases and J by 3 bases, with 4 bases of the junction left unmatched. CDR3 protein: CASSLALGTEETQYF. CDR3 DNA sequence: TGTGCCAGCAGCTTAGCTTTGGGGACAGAAGAGACCCAGTACTTC. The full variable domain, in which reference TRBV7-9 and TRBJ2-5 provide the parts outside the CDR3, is DTGVSQNPRHKITKRGQNVTFRCDPISEHNRLYWYRQTLGQGPEFLTYFQNEAQLEKSRLLSDRFSAERPKGSFSTLEIQRTEQGDSAMYLCASSLALGTEETQYFGPGTRLLVL.

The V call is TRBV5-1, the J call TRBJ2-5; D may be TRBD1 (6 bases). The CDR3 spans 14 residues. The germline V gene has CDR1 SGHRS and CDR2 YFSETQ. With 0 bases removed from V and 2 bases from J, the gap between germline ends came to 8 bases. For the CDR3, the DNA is TGCGCCAGCAGCTTGGCCGGGACACAAGAGACCCAGTACTTC. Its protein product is CASSLAGTQETQYF.

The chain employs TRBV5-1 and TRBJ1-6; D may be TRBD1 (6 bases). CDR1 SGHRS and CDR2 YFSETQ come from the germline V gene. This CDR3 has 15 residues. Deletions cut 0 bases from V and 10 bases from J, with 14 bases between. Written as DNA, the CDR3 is TGCGCCAGCAGCTTGGCGGGACAAGTAAGGTCACCCCTCCACTTT. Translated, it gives CASSLAGQVRSPLHF.

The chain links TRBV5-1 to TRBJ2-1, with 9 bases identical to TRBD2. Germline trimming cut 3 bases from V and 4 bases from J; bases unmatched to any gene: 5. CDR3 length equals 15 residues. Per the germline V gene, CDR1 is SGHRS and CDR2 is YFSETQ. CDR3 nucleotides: TGCGCCAGCAGCTCTGCTAGCGGGATGTACAATGAGCAGTTCTTC. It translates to CASSSASGMYNEQFF. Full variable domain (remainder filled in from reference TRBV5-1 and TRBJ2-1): KAGVTQTPRYLIKTRGQQVTLSCSPISGHRSVSWYQQTPGQGLQFLFEYFSETQRNKGNFPGRFSGRQFSNSRSEMNVSTLELGDSALYLCASSSASGMYNEQFFGPGTRLTVL.

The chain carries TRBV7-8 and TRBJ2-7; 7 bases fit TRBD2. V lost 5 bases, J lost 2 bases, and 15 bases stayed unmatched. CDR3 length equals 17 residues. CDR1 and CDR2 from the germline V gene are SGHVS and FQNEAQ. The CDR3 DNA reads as TGTGCCAGCAGCCACCTCGTCCCGGGGGAGGGAACCTACGAGCAGTACTTC. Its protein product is CASSHLVPGEGTYEQYF.

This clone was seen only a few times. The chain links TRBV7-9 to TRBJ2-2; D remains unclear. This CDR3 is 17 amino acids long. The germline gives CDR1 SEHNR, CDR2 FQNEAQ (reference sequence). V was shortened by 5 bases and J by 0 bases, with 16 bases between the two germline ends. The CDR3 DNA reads TGTGCCAGCAGCCAAAGAGGAACGTTCGCGAACACCGGGGAGCTGTTTTTT. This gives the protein CASSQRGTFANTGELFF.

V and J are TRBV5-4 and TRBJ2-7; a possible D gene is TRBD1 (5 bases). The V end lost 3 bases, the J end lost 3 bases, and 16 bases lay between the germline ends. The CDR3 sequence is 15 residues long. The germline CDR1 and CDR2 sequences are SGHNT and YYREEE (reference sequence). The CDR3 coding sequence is TGTGCCAGCAGCTCCGTAGCAGGGTCGCGCTACGAGCAGTACTTC. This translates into CASSSVAGSRYEQYF.

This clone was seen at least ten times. In DNA, the CDR3 is TGTGCCAGCAGTCAGGGTGGTAGCAATCAGCCCCAGCATTTT. Its protein product is CASSQGGSNQPQHF. The chain links TRBV28 to TRBJ1-5, with D maybe TRBD1 (5 bases). From germline, CDR1 is MDHEN and CDR2 SYDVKM. CDR3 length equals 14 residues. Trimming shortened V by 5 bases and J by 0 bases, and 8 bases separated the two germline ends.